The 10 T cell receptor beta chains in this list originate from one sample, sequenced in a study of T-cell reconstitution after alpha-beta-depleted transplantation in children. TCRbeta library construction was performed incorporating unique molecular identifiers. TCRdb processed the PCR reads anew with MiXCR; each CDR3 protein has one entry. The table records 250,000 to 350,000 distinct CDR3 sequences, roughly 21% of them present only once. The sequenced sample was PBMCs, mostly from graft donor cells, obtained 180 days after TCRalphabeta/CD19-depleted stem cell transplant. Every receptor here comes from a male patient between 10 and 17 years old who had a stem cell transplant for acute lymphoblastic leukemia, so the T cells may come from the graft donor.

This clonotype was detected only a few times. V gene TRBV11-2 combines with J gene TRBJ2-7, with D possibly called TRBD1 or TRBD2 (5 bases each). Germline V gene sequence: CDR1 SGHAT, CDR2 FQNNGV. V lost 3 bases and J lost 2, with 20 bases in between. The CDR3 is 17 residues long. The CDR3 loop reads CASSFFPTARETYEQYF. The CDR3 DNA follows: TGTGCCAGCAGCTTTTTTCCGACAGCGAGGGAGACCTACGAGCAGTACTTC.

V usage is TRBV5-1 and J usage is TRBJ1-2, with 11 bases that match TRBD1. J was trimmed by 2 bases and V by 0 bases; bases with no gene match: 9. Germline values: CDR1 SGHRS, CDR2 YFSETQ. The CDR3 spans 18 residues. The CDR3 region is CASSLARTGGARNYGYTF. For the CDR3, the DNA is TGCGCCAGCAGCTTGGCCCGGACAGGGGGCGCTAGGAACTATGGCTACACCTTC. Drawing the rest from reference TRBV5-1 and TRBJ1-2, the complete variable domain is KAGVTQTPRYLIKTRGQQVTLSCSPISGHRSVSWYQQTPGQGLQFLFEYFSETQRNKGNFPGRFSGRQFSNSRSEMNVSTLELGDSALYLCASSLARTGGARNYGYTFGSGTRLTVV.

V usage is TRBV19 and J usage is TRBJ2-5, with TRBD1 identical over 7 bases. Germline values: CDR1 LNHDA, CDR2 SQIVND (reference sequence). J lost 4 bases, V lost 7 bases, and 12 bases had no gene match. This CDR3 contains 15 residues. Written as DNA, the CDR3 is TGTGCCAGTAAGGGAGAACCGAGACAGGGAGAGACCCAGTACTTC. This encodes CASKGEPRQGETQYF.

This chain joins TRBV5-6 and TRBJ2-7; a possible D gene is TRBD2 (7 bases). The CDR3 consists of 13 residues. Looked up from germline, CDR1 is SGHDT and CDR2 is YYEEEE. Trimming stripped 2 bases from V and 5 bases from J, with 11 bases between. CDR3 region: CASSFWGGNEQYF. CDR3 in DNA: TGTGCCAGCAGCTTTTGGGGGGGCAACGAGCAGTACTTC.

A note on this clonotype: At one boundary the junction diverges from the germline segment, which might be a read error. The rearrangement uses TRBV2 and TRBJ2-5, with D unresolved. The germline CDR1 and CDR2 sequences are SNHLY and FYNNEI. The CDR3 contains 13 residues. CDR3 protein: CACSEDNGETQYF. In DNA, the CDR3 is TGTGCCTGCAGTGAAGATAACGGGGAGACCCAGTACTTC.

J is TRBJ1-4 and V is TRBV28; 8 nucleotides line up with TRBD1. The CDR3 is 12 amino acids. V shed 7 bases and J 8 bases; nucleotides not matched to a gene: 3. Germline assignment: CDR1 MDHEN and CDR2 SYDVKM. The CDR3 nucleotides read TGTGCCAGCACGGGACAGGTGGAAAAACTGTTTTTT. Translated, it gives CASTGQVEKLFF.

The chain links TRBV12-3 or TRBV12-4 to TRBJ1-5; D is ambiguous. V was clipped by 6 bases and J by 6 bases, with 12 bases between them. This CDR3 contains 13 residues. CDR3 sequence reads: CASSPSVSQPQHF. CDR3 DNA sequence: TGTGCCAGCAGCCCATCGGTTAGTCAGCCCCAGCATTTT.

The rearrangement joins TRBV5-5 to TRBJ2-7, with TRBD2 identical over 8 bases. Germline assignment: CDR1 SGHKS and CDR2 YYEKEE (reference sequence). With V trimmed by 1 base and J by 5 bases, 11 bases remained unmatched. CDR3 size: 16 residues. The CDR3 DNA reads TGTGCCAGCAGCTTGCTGGGGAGCGGGAGTAGGAACGAGCAGTACTTC. Its translation: CASSLLGSGSRNEQYF.

The genes are TRBV4-1 and TRBJ2-7; D tentatively reads TRBD1 or TRBD2 (5 bases each). Deletions cut 4 bases from V and 5 bases from J, with 24 bases between. Germline values: CDR1 MGHRA, CDR2 YSYEKL. This CDR3 is 17 amino acids long. The CDR3 loop reads CASSRLNRGQLSDEQYF. The CDR3, as DNA: TGCGCCAGCAGCCGGTTGAACCGGGGCCAACTTTCCGACGAGCAGTACTTC.

The sample holds a few counts of this clonotype. CDR3 protein: CSARGGGSNTEAFF. As DNA, the CDR3 is TGCAGTGCTCGAGGGGGGGGGTCGAACACTGAAGCTTTCTTT. The V call is TRBV20-1, the J call TRBJ1-1, with a tentative D call TRBD1 (6 bases). The V and J ends lost 5 bases and 1 base respectively, with 14 bases between them. The germline V gene has CDR1 DFQATT and CDR2 SNEGSKA (reference sequence). CDR3 size: 14 residues.